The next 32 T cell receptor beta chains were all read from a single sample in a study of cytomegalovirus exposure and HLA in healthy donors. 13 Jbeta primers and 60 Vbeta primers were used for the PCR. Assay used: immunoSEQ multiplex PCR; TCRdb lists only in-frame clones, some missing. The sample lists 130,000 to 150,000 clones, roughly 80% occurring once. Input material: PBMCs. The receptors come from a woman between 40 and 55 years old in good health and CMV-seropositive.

CDR3 in DNA: TGTGCCAGCAGTTCAGACAGGGGGCTTGGAAACACCATATATTTT. Its translation: CASSSDRGLGNTIYF. V usage is TRBV28 and J usage is TRBJ1-3, with 10 nucleotides matching TRBD1. This CDR3 contains 15 residues. V lost 4 bases, J lost 3 bases, and 3 bases stayed unmatched. In germline, CDR1 is MDHEN, CDR2 SYDVKM.

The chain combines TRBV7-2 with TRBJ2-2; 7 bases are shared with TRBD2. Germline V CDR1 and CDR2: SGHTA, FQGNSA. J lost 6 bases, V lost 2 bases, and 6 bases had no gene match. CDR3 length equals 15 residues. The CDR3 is CASSLLAGAAGELFF. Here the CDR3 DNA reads TGTGCCAGCAGCTTATTGGCGGGAGCAGCCGGGGAGCTGTTTTTT.

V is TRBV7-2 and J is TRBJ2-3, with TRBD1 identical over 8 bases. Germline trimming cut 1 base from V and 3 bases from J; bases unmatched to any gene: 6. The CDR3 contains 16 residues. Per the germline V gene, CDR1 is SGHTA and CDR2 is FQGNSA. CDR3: CASSLVGQGGTDTQYF. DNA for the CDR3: TGTGCCAGCAGCTTAGTAGGACAGGGCGGGACAGATACGCAGTATTTT.

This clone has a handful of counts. CDR3 coding DNA: TGTGCCAGCAGCCCCAGAATAGAGGACAGGGTTATAGGGAATGAGCAGTTCTTC. This gives the protein CASSPRIEDRVIGNEQFF. The V and J genes are TRBV9 and TRBJ2-1; 8 bases match TRBD1. This CDR3 contains 18 residues. Germline V gives CDR1 SGDLS, CDR2 YYNGEE. J was trimmed by 7 bases and V by 4 bases; bases with no gene match: 19.

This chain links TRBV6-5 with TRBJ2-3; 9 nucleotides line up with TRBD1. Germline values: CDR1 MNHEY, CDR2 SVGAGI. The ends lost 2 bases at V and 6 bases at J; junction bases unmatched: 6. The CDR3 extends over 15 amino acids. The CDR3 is CASSYSGQGWDTQYF. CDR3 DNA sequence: TGTGCCAGCAGTTACAGTGGACAGGGGTGGGATACGCAGTATTTT.

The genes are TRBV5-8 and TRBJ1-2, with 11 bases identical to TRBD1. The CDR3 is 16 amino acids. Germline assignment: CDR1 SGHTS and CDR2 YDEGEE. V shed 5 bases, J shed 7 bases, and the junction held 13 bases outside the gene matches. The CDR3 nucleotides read TGTGCCAGCAGACAGGACAGGGGGCGCCCTTTGGGTGGCTACACCTTC. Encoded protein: CASRQDRGRPLGGYTF.

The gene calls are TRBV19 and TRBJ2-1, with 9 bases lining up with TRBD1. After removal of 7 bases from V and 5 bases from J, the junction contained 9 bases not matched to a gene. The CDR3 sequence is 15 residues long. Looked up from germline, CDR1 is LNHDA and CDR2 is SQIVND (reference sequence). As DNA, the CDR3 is TGTGCCAGTAAAATAGCACAGGGGGCCCACAATGAGCAGTTCTTC. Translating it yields CASKIAQGAHNEQFF.

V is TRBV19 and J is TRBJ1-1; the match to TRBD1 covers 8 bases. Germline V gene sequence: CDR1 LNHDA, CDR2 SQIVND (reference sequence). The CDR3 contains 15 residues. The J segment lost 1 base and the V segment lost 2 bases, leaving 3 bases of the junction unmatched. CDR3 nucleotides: TGTGCCAGTAGTATACAGGGGGCTTCGAACACTGAAGCTTTCTTT. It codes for CASSIQGASNTEAFF.

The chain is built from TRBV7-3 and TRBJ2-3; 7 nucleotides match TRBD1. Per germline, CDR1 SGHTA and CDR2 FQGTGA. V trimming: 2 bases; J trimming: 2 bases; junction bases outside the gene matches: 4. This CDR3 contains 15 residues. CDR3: CASSLWGQSTDTQYF. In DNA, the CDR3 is TGTGCCAGCAGCTTATGGGGACAGTCCACAGATACGCAGTATTTT. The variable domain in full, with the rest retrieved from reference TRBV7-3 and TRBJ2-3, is GAGVSQTPSNKVTEKGKYVELRCDPISGHTALYWYRQSLGQGPEFLIYFQGTGAADDSGLPNDRFFAVRPEGSVSTLKIQRTERGDSAVYLCASSLWGQSTDTQYFGPGTRLTVL.

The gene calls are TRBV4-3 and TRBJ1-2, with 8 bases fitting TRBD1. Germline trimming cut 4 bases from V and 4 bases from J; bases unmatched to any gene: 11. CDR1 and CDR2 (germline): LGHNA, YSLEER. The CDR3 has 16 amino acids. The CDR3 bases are TGCGCCAGCAGCCCCACTAGTGGACAGGGCATCTATGGCTACACCTTC. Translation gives CASSPTSGQGIYGYTF.

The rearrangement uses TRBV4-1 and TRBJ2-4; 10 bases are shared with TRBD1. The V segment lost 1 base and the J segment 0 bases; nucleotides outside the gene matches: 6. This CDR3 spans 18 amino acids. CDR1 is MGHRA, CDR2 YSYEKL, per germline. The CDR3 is CASSQGRQGAGAKNIQYF. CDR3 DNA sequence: TGCGCCAGCAGCCAAGGCCGACAGGGGGCCGGAGCCAAAAACATTCAGTACTTC.

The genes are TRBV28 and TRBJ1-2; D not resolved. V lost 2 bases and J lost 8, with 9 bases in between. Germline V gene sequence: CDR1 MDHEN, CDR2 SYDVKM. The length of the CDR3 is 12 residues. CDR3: CASSLPGGGYTF. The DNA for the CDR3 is TGTGCCAGCAGTTTACCCGGAGGGGGCTACACCTTC.

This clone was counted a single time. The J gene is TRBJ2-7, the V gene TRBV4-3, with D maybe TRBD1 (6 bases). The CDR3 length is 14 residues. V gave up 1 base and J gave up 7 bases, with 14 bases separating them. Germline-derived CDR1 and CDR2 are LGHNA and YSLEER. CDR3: CASSQAAGVGEQYF. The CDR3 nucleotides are TGCGCCAGCAGCCAAGCAGCAGGGGTTGGGGAGCAGTACTTC.

CDR3 bases: TGTGCCAGCAGAGGACAGGGAGCATCCACTGAAGCTTTCTTT. This codes for CASRGQGASTEAFF. The rearrangement uses TRBV7-8 and TRBJ1-1; 8 bases are shared with TRBD1. CDR3 size: 14 residues. V was clipped by 6 bases and J by 4 bases; unmatched bases: 7. Germline-derived CDR1 and CDR2 are SGHVS and FQNEAQ.

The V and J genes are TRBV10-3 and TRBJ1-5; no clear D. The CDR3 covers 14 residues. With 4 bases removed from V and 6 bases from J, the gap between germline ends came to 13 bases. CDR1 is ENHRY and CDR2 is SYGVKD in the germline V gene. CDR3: CAISVSGEGQPQHF. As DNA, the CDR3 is TGTGCCATCAGTGTGAGTGGGGAGGGTCAGCCCCAGCATTTT.

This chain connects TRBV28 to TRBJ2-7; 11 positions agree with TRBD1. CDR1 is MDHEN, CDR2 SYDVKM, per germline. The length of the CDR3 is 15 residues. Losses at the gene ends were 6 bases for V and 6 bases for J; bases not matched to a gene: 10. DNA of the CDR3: TGTGCCAGCAGACCAGGACAGGGGGCGTTCCGCGAGCAGTACTTC. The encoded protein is CASRPGQGAFREQYF.

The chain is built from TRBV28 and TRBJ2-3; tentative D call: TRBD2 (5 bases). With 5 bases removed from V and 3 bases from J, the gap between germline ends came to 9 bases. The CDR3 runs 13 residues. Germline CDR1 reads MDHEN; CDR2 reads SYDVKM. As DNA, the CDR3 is TGTGCCAGCAGTCCCCCGGGGACAGATACGCAGTATTTT. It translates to CASSPPGTDTQYF.

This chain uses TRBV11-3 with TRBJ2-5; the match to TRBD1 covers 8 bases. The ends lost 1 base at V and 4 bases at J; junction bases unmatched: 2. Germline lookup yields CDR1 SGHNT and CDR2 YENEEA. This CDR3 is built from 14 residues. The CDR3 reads CASSLGTGGETQYF. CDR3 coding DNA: TGTGCCAGCAGCTTAGGTACAGGGGGAGAGACCCAGTACTTC. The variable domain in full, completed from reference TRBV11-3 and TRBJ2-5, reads EAGVVQSPRYKIIEKKQPVAFWCNPISGHNTLYWYLQNLGQGPELLIRYENEEAVDDSQLPKDRFSAERLKGVDSTLKIQPAELGDSAVYLCASSLGTGGETQYFGPGTRLLVL.

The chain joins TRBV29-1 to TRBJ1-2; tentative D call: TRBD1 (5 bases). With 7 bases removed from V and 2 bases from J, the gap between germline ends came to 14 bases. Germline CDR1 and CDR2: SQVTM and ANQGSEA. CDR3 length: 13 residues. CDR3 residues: CSALGVANYGYTF. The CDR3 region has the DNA TGCAGCGCCCTAGGGGTAGCCAACTATGGCTACACCTTC.

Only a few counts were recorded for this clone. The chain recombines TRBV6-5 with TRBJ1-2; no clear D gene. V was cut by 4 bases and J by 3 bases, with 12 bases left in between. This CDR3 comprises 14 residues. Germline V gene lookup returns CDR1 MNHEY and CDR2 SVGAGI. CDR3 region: CASSLGGLDYGYTF. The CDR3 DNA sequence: TGTGCCAGCAGTTTAGGAGGGCTAGACTATGGCTACACCTTC.

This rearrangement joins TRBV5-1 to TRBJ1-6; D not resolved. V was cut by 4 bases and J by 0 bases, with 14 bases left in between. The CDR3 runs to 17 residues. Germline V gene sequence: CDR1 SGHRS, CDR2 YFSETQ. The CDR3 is CASSLNSMSSYNSPLHF. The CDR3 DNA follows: TGCGCCAGCAGCCTTAACTCTATGAGCTCCTATAATTCACCCCTCCACTTT.

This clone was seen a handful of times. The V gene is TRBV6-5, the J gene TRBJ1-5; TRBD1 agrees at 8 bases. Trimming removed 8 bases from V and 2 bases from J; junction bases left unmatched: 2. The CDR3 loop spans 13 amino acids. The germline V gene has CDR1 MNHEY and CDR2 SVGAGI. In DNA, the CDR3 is TGTGCCAGCTCGACAGGGGGCAATCAGCCCCAGCATTTT. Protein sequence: CASSTGGNQPQHF.

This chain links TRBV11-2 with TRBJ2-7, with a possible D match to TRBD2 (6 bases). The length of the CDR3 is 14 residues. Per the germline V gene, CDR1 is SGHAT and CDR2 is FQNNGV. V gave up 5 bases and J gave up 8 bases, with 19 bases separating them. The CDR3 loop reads CASSERGGEIQQYF. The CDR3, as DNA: TGTGCCAGCAGCGAAAGGGGCGGGGAGATTCAGCAGTACTTC.

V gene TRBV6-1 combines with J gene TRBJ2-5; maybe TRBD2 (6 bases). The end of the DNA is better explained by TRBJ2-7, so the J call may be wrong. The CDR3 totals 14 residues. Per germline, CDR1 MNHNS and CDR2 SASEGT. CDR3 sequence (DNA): TGTGCCAGCAGCTCTCGGGAGACGGCCTACGAGCAGTACTTC. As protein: CASSSRETAYEQYF.

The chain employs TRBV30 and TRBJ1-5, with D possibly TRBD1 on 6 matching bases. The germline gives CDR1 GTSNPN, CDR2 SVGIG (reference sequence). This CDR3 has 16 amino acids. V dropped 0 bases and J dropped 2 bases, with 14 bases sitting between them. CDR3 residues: CAWSVYARGGNQPQHF. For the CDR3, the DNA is TGTGCCTGGAGTGTATACGCCAGGGGCGGCAATCAGCCCCAGCATTTT.

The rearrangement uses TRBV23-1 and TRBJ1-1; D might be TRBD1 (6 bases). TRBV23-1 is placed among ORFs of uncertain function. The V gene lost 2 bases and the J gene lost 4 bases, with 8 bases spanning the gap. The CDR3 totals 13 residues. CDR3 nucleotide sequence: TGCGCCAGCAGTCAAGGGACACCCACTGAAGCTTTCTTT. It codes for CASSQGTPTEAFF.

The CDR3: CASSLETSGGSNEQFF. The DNA of the CDR3 is TGTGCCAGCAGCTTGGAGACTAGCGGGGGATCCAATGAGCAGTTCTTC. This chain joins TRBV5-4 and TRBJ2-1; 12 bases are shared with TRBD2. CDR1 and CDR2 (germline): SGHNT, YYREEE (reference sequence). J lost 6 bases, V lost 0 bases, and 4 bases had no gene match. The CDR3 has 16 residues.

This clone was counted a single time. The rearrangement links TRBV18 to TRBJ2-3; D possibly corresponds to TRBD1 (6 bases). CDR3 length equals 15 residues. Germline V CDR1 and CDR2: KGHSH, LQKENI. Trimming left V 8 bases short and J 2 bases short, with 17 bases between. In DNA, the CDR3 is TGTGCCAGCCCCAACCGAGACAGGAACACAGATACGCAGTATTTT. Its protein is CASPNRDRNTDTQYF.

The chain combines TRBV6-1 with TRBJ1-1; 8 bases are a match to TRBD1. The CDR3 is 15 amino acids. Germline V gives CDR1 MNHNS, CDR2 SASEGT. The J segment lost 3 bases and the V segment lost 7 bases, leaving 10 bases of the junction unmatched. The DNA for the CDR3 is TGTGCCAGCACCGAGAGACAGGGGAGGGACACTGAAGCTTTCTTT. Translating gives CASTERQGRDTEAFF.

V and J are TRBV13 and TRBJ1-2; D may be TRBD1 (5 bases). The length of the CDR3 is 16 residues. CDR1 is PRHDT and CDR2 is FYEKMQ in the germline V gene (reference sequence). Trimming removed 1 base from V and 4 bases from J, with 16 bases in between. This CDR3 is CASSLDRAGGVYGYTF. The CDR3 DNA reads TGTGCCAGCAGCTTAGATAGGGCCGGGGGTGTCTATGGCTACACCTTC.

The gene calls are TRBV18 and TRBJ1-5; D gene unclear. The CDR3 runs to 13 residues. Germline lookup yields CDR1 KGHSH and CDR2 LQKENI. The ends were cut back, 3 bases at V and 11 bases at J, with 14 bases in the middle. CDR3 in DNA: TGTGCCAGCTCACCGTCCCGGTTTATGACCCAGCATTTT. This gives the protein CASSPSRFMTQHF. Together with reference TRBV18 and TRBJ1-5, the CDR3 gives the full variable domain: NAGVMQNPRHLVRRRGQEARLRCSPMKGHSHVYWYRQLPEEGLKFMVYLQKENIIDESGMPKERFSAEFPKEGPSILRIQQVVRGDSAAYFCASSPSRFMTQHFGDGTRLSIL.

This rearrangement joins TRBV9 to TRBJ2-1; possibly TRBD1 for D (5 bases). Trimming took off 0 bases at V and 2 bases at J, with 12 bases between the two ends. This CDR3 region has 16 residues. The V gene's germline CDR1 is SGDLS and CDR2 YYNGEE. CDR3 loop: CASSVGRVSPYNEQFF. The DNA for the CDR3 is TGTGCCAGCAGCGTAGGCAGGGTTTCCCCCTACAATGAGCAGTTCTTC.